A selection of T cell receptor beta chains follows, all from one sample in a study of blood T cell repertoires in COVID-19. Assay used: immunoSEQ multiplex PCR; TCRdb lists only in-frame clones, some missing. This table has some 60,000 clones, over 85% appearing once. The sample taken for sequencing was peripheral blood. All receptors come from a human donor in a cohort sampled during active COVID-19. The CDR3 runs from the conserved cysteine through the conserved F or W. Each record gives: clone size, J gene, D gene, V gene, CDR3 DNA, CDR3 protein. D genes are given only for firm matches. The listing skips clone size in some rows; elsewhere it reads once, few, many or a size class.

>.|TRBJ1-1|.|TRBV30
TGTGCCTGGAGAAGACAGATGAACACTGAAGCTTTCTTT
CAWRRQMNTEAFF
>.|TRBJ2-2|TRBD2|TRBV7-2
TGTGCCAGCAGTCAGACTAGCGGGGGGACCGGGGAGCTGTTTTTT
CASSQTSGGTGELFF
>.|TRBJ2-7|TRBD1|TRBV6-5
TGTGCCAGCAACCAACGGGACAGGGGATCGTACGAGCAGTACTTC
CASNQRDRGSYEQYF
>.|TRBJ2-2|TRBD1|TRBV6-2/TRBV6-3
TGTGCCAGCAGTGACGCGTTGGGACAGGGTAACACCGGGGAGCTGTTTTTT
CASSDALGQGNTGELFF
>.|TRBJ2-3|.|TRBV4-1
TGCGCCAGCAGCCAAGATGGGCAGGGCATGGCAGATACGCAGTATTTT
CASSQDGQGMADTQYF
>.|TRBJ2-2|.|TRBV12-3/TRBV12-4
TGTGCCAGCAGTTACCACTCCGGGGAGCTGTTTTTT
CASSYHSGELFF
>.|TRBJ1-1|.|TRBV5-1
TGCGCCAGCAGCTATGTAACGGGAGGGAACACTGAAGCTTTCTTT
CASSYVTGGNTEAFF
>.|TRBJ1-2|TRBD1|TRBV5-5
TGTGCCAGCAGCTCCACCGGGACAGATTATGGCTACACCTTC
CASSSTGTDYGYTF
>.|TRBJ1-4|.|TRBV30
TGTGCCTGGAGGTTCGGGGGTAGCGATGAAAAACTGTTTTTT
CAWRFGGSDEKLFF
>.|TRBJ1-2|.|TRBV4-1
TGCGCCAGCAGCCAAGGGAGTAGCTATGGCTACACCTTC
CASSQGSSYGYTF
>.|TRBJ2-7|TRBD2|TRBV6-6
TGTGCCACTAGGAGCGGGGGGGCGGTTTACGAGCAGTACTTC
CATRSGGAVYEQYF
>.|TRBJ1-5|.|TRBV19
TGTGCCAGTAGCCCGGCACAGGGCTGGGATCAGCCCCAGCATTTT
CASSPAQGWDQPQHF
>once|TRBJ1-2|.|TRBV4-2
TGTGCCAGCAGCCAAGCGGGGTTGGGGAGCTATGGCTACACCTTC
CASSQAGLGSYGYTF
>.|TRBJ2-7|TRBD2|TRBV19
TGTGCCAGTAGGATTAGCGGGAGCTTCGTCGACGAGCAGTACTTC
CASRISGSFVDEQYF
>.|TRBJ1-5|TRBD1|TRBV6-2/TRBV6-3
TGTGCCAGCAGTTTACAGGGGAATCAGCCCCAGCATTTT
CASSLQGNQPQHF
>.|TRBJ1-1|.|TRBV24-1
TGTGCCACCAGTGCGGTCGGGAACACTGAAGCTTTCTTT
CATSAVGNTEAFF
>.|TRBJ2-3|.|TRBV5-8
TGTGCCAGCAGCTTGGGGGGGAGGTCAGATACGCAGTATTTT
CASSLGGRSDTQYF
>.|TRBJ2-3|TRBD2|TRBV4-1
TGCGCCAGCAGCTACGGTCGGCGGGAGAACGCAGATACGCAGTATTTT
CASSYGRRENADTQYF
>.|TRBJ1-2|.|TRBV7-2
TGTGCCAGCAGCTTAGCGAGGGGAGGGAGGTATGGCTACACCTTC
CASSLARGGRYGYTF
>.|TRBJ1-1|.|TRBV30
TGTGCCTGGAGTATCGAGATGGACACTGAAGCTTTCTTT
CAWSIEMDTEAFF
>once|TRBJ2-6|.|TRBV5-1
TGCGCCAGCAGCTTGGACGGCAGGGACTCTGGGGCCAACGTCCTGACTTTC
CASSLDGRDSGANVLTF
>once|TRBJ1-6|TRBD1|TRBV19
TGTGCCAGTAGTTCGGGACAGACCAATTCACCCCTCCACTTT
CASSSGQTNSPLHF
>.|TRBJ2-3|TRBD2|TRBV7-9
TGTGCCAGCAGCCACGTACTAGCGGGGGGAGATACGCAGTATTTT
CASSHVLAGGDTQYF